This T cell receptor beta chain was sequenced during a study of OX40 agonist ivuxolimab in advanced cancers. Only one count was recorded for this clone. Its antigen is as yet unknown. Exclusion applied to patients with autoimmune disease history or systemic immunosuppression. The data were produced by immunoSEQ multiplex PCR, yet TCRdb's version contains in-frame clones alone and is incomplete. Altogether over 30,000 clones are present, about nine tenths being singletons, with the ten largest covering approximately 4.1%. The study's findings and limits: More expanded clones were seen, on average, in CD8+ T cells than in CD4+. Partial responders treated at 0.1-3.0 mg/kg exhibited clonal expansion among the lowest measured.

V gave up 6 bases and J gave up 7 bases; unmatched junction bases: 11. The CDR3 has 14 amino acids. The germline V gene has CDR1 MNHEY and CDR2 SVGAGI. The material sequenced was CD4+ or CD8+ T cells sorted from blood, taken in a trial of the OX40 agonist ivuxolimab. The receptor's source is an adult with an advanced solid tumor such as melanoma, head and neck, liver or kidney cancer. The gene calls are TRBV6-5 and TRBJ1-2, with 7 bases fitting TRBD1. The CDR3 is CASSPPGGAFGYTF. In nucleotides, the CDR3 is TGTGCCAGCAGCCCCCCAGGGGGGGCGTTTGGCTACACCTTC.